This TCR beta chain was captured in a study of cytomegalovirus exposure and HLA in healthy donors (dated by TCRdb to about 2017). In terms of the full investigation: An earlier analysis of a few hundred of the donors reported about 260 Gb of sequence data and 95 million to 140 million unique TCR beta sequences obtained from around 180 million T cells. An early release covering just under 650 HLA-typed donors comprised 250 to 350 gigabases of sequencing data and about 90 million unique TCR sequences. Of the roughly 400 genotyped donors, about 84% fell in the genetic ancestry cluster associated with self-reported Caucasian donors. The study was designed to test whether signatures of past pathogen exposure could be identified by cataloging public T cell receptors. Using immunosequencing, the study profiled T cell repertoires from 500 to 800 subjects and related those repertoires to cytomegalovirus serostatus. A separate validation cohort of 100 to 150 different subjects was used in addition to the approximately 640-subject first cohort. To predict cytomegalovirus infection status, the study brought together high-throughput TCR immunosequencing, statistical association of individual TCRs with disease status, and machine learning. A later analysis re-analyzed previously published TCR beta repertoires from several hundred donors and added high-resolution HLA genotyping to study TCR occurrence patterns. In the later analysis, no new phenotypic data were used to find candidate immune exposures; instead, reliance was placed on TCR beta sequences and their occurrence across donors. To decide whether each TCR beta V gene segment behaved as functional or pseudogenic, an earlier analysis of approximately 620 of the donors relied on high-throughput TCR beta sequencing. Donor age, sex, ethnicity and CMV serostatus were compiled alongside the repertoire data. In a later genetic analysis, genome-wide SNP genotypes for about 55% of the roughly 670 donors were used, and that subset was treated as a discovery cohort. All discovery cohort repertoires had been generated using a single sequencing platform. Class I and class II HLA loci were covered by the typing at four-digit resolution. The number of donors typed differed by locus, with roughly 629-640 for A, B, C, DRB1 and DQB1, around 500 for DQA1, 600 to 610 for DPA1, and 400 to 490 for DPB1. Roughly five DR-DQ haplotypes were handled as single units for association and clustering because linkage in the cohort was strong. Among almost 400 genotyped donors of the cohort, an average of around 240,000 unique TCR beta nucleotide sequences were sequenced per donor, around 20% of them non-productive.

Including the terminal cysteine and phenylalanine, the CDR3 comprises 14 residues. Kept here is only the CDR3 DNA, which spans 42 bases and is read in frame from base 1. The junction carries 11 bases between V and J, which are trimmed by 5 bases and 2 bases respectively. CDR1 and CDR2 are read off the germline V gene as SGHTA and FQGNSA. The cohort comprised hundreds of healthy bone marrow donors. All cohort members were sampled while nominally healthy, although unrecorded immune exposures were likely present. The donor was CMV seropositive and was included in the group of some 290 seropositive cohort members. A peripheral blood sample was collected from each donor, and TCR beta sequencing was performed on peripheral blood mononuclear cells. The Qiagen DNeasy Blood Extraction Kit was used to extract genomic DNA from the blood cell samples. The protocol used for the library was the immunoSEQ multiplex PCR assay. The multiplex PCR relied on a mix of 60 forward primers for TCR Vbeta segments and 13 reverse primers for TCR Jbeta segments. Amplification of the CDR3 region of rearranged TCR beta genes was performed with a multiplex PCR assay on genomic DNA. The amplified TCR beta libraries were sequenced on the Illumina HiSeq System as 87-base-pair reads. As for how the authors treated the data: A later analysis tallied roughly 76 million unique TCR beta chains across the approximately 670 repertoires, and about 10 million of those chains were shared by two or more donors. Raw reads were error-corrected and collapsed into unique sequences with a nearest-neighbor algorithm that merged closely related sequences to remove PCR and sequencing errors. To assign V, D and J gene segments, CDR3 sequences were aligned to IMGT reference sequences. For a sequence to be retained, a match of at least six nucleotides to both a V gene segment and a J gene segment was required. A rearrangement counted as productive if the CDR3 had no stop codons and remained in frame with V and J, and every other rearrangement counted as non-productive. CDR3 was defined by IMGT convention, running from the second conserved V-encoded cysteine to the conserved J-encoded phenylalanine. The earlier analysis of about 560 of the donors excluded any sequence lacking an unambiguous match to a single V gene segment. In an earlier analysis of a few hundred of the donors, V segments were called functional above 56.7% productive rearrangements and were called segregating when the between-donor standard deviation exceeded 5%. A statistical classification framework was built for diagnosing cytomegalovirus status from the catalog of TCR beta chain sequences. In a later analysis, V and J genes were assigned by comparing TCR nucleotide sequences against IMGT/GENE-DB human TR gene sequences. A later analysis assigned CDR3 sequences and most-parsimonious VDJ recombination scenarios with the TCRdist pipeline. In a later analysis, each TCR beta chain was defined by its CDR3 amino acid sequence together with its V-gene family, and reads without a unique V-gene family were excluded. As a way to deal with suspected cross-contamination and a sequencing artifact, a later analysis dropped hundreds of nucleotide sequences that were highly shared and had low generation probability. In a later analysis, a clonal expansion index was calculated for each public chain from normalized within-repertoire ranks of inferred template counts. A later analysis computed generation probabilities with a VDJ recombination model fitted to out-of-frame rearrangements, and checked the results against IGoR. A later analysis scored TCR-TCR, TCR-HLA and TCR-CMV co-occurrence with hypergeometric tests, applying a repertoire-size bias correction to TCR pairs. To estimate false discovery rates, a later analysis permuted the HLA or CMV assignments 20 times. In a later analysis, co-occurring TCRs were grouped using DBSCAN, with TCRdist sequence similarity added in when clustering inside HLA-allele-positive subsets. For co-occurrence clustering, repertoires with fewer than 30,000 or more than 120,000 public chains were excluded, along with several repertoires with anomalous nucleotide sharing. TCRdb's version of the immuneACCESS table is confined to in-frame rearrangements and falls short of the full clone set. An unresolved V gene accounts for under half of the shortfall where checked; the remainder is of unknown origin. That table is the source of V, J and clone size, and D and trimming were worked out from the DNA. The sample profile shows under 120,000 clones; 55% to 65% of them were found once. Around 4% of the sample belongs to the ten largest clones.

This clone was seen a single time. Its antigen is not yet known. Base qualities are not provided; no much larger clone lies one nucleotide away. Broader findings and caveats from the paper: CMV serostatus was the only immune exposure information available for the cohort. When HLA alleles, especially DR and DQ, strongly co-occurred, attributing TCR associations to individual alleles was difficult. An earlier analysis of roughly 570 of the donors showed that most TCR beta V segments appeared in productive rearrangements either about 90% or about 30% of the time, which broadly matched IMGT annotations. A later analysis found that HLA-associated TCR beta chains were more clonally expanded and had lower generation probabilities than equally common non-associated chains. Three of the identified cytomegalovirus-associated TCR beta chains were confirmed in vitro to be specific for cytomegalovirus antigens. Only TCR beta chains were sequenced in this cohort, and the absence of alpha or paired-chain data limited detectable features. The study listed 150 to 200 TCR beta chains as associated with cytomegalovirus. According to the authors, the approach could potentially be generalized to other disease states and immunological phenotypes. In a later analysis, several top co-occurrence clusters were reported to appear linked to parvovirus B19, influenza, CMV and Epstein-Barr virus. While some public TCRs were present in many individuals, most TCR sequences turned up only very rarely across donors. Because the 87-base-pair reads could not distinguish some IMGT-functional V segments, including TRBV6-2 and TRBV6-3, those segments were excluded. Because counts were too low, about 18 rarely observed V segments, including chromosome 9 orphons, were left out of the earlier analysis of over 550 of the donors. In a later genetic analysis, fewer N-insertions in productive TCRs were reported among donors in an Asian-associated ancestry cluster than the roughly 700-donor mean. In a later analysis, TCR association rates were found to vary across HLA loci, with the most associated TCRs seen for DRB1 alleles and the fewest for HLA-C alleles. A later genetic analysis associated a missense DCLRE1C variant with V-gene and J-gene trimming of TCR beta chains, and an independent cohort replicated the association. A further reported finding was that TCR beta sequences accurately predicted the HLA-A and HLA-B alleles for most subjects in the first cohort. Cytomegalovirus status was reported to be diagnosed by the classifier with high specificity and sensitivity in both the original and validation cohorts. The sequencing pipeline was judged likely to have produced a cluster of highly shared sequence variants as a technical artifact. Specific HLA alleles were associated with over 15,000 TCR beta sequences at a false discovery rate of 0.05 in a later analysis. Roughly uniform sequencing depth across donors was assumed in presence/absence analyses, although this assumption may not hold. Because some donors lacked HLA typing at each locus, the association tests relied only on the typed subset. Correlated functional status among segregating V segments might be attributable to linkage disequilibrium, but an unknown experimental factor could not be ruled out. In a later analysis, most CMV-associated TCR beta chains were found to appear HLA-restricted, with HLA associations seemingly driven largely by CMV exposure.

Recombination connected TRBV7-2 to TRBJ2-3; the D gene is possibly TRBD1, with 5 bases matching. This receptor was obtained from a man aged 25 to 40 in good health and CMV-seropositive. Source material: PBMCs. Here is the DNA: TGTGCCAGCAGCCCGATGGACACCACAGATACGCAGTATTTT. Its product reads: CASSPMDTTDTQYF.